A selection of T cell receptor beta chains follows, all from one sample in a study of T-cell reconstitution after alpha-beta-depleted transplantation in children. TCRdb re-called the PCR reads with MiXCR, one entry per CDR3 protein. Found here are about 200,000 distinct CDR3 sequences, about 14% of them singletons; the top ten hold about 12%. This specimen was PBMCs from the stem cell graft donor, taken from the stem cell graft. Source of these receptors: a human donor who donated a stem cell graft to a child with acute lymphoblastic leukemia. The CDR3 runs from the conserved cysteine through the conserved F or W. Fields, in order: clone size, J gene, V gene, CDR3 length, D gene, CDR3 DNA, CDR3 protein. The D gene is left open where the match is weak. A clone size is listed for some rows: how often the clone was seen (once, few, many), or a class if it is expanded.

size: many
J: TRBJ1-5
V: TRBV7-9
length: 14
D: NA
DNA: TGTGCCAGCAGCTCTGGGGTCTCTGATCAGCCCCAGCATTTT
CDR3: CASSSGVSDQPQHF

size: NA
J: TRBJ1-1
V: TRBV11-3
length: 16
D: NA
DNA: TGTGCCAGCAGCTTAGAACCGGGACGCAAGAACACTGAAGCTTTCTTT
CDR3: CASSLEPGRKNTEAFF

size: few
J: TRBJ1-1
V: TRBV28
length: 12
D: NA
DNA: TGTGCCAGCAGTTTACAGACGGGTAGAGCTTTCTTT
CDR3: CASSLQTGRAFF

size: many
J: TRBJ1-1
V: TRBV5-1
length: 15
D: NA
DNA: TGCGCCAGCAGCCCGACGTGGGGCTTAAACACTGAAGCTTTCTTT
CDR3: CASSPTWGLNTEAFF

size: many
J: TRBJ2-2
V: TRBV5-1
length: 14
D: TRBD2
DNA: TGCGCCAGCGCTACTAGCGGGAGGTCCGGGGAGCTGTTTTTT
CDR3: CASATSGRSGELFF

size: few
J: TRBJ1-5
V: TRBV7-8
length: 16
D: NA
DNA: TGTGCCAGCAGCTTAGCCAGACATGGAAACCATCAGCCCCAGCATTTT
CDR3: CASSLARHGNHQPQHF

size: many
J: TRBJ2-7
V: TRBV5-1
length: 14
D: NA
DNA: TGCGCCAGCAGCTTGAGGAGGGGGAACTACGAGCAGTACTTC
CDR3: CASSLRRGNYEQYF

size: NA
J: TRBJ2-7
V: TRBV20-1
length: 15
D: NA
DNA: TGCAGTGCTAGTTGGGGAGTTGGGCCCCGGTACGAGCAGTACTTC
CDR3: CSASWGVGPRYEQYF

size: NA
J: TRBJ2-7
V: TRBV12-3/TRBV12-4
length: 14
D: TRBD2
DNA: TGTGCCAGCAGGTCTAGCGGGAGAGCCTACGAGCAGTACTTC
CDR3: CASRSSGRAYEQYF

size: many
J: TRBJ2-7
V: TRBV12-3/TRBV12-4
length: 14
D: NA
DNA: TGTGCCAGCAGCCCGGGACTCGTTTCCTACGAGCAGTACTTC
CDR3: CASSPGLVSYEQYF

size: NA
J: TRBJ1-1
V: TRBV23-1
length: 18
D: TRBD1
DNA: TGCGCCAGCAGTCAATCGTTCGGGACAGGGGGCGGCCGCACTGAAGCTTTCTTT
CDR3: CASSQSFGTGGGRTEAFF

size: many
J: TRBJ2-1
V: TRBV28
length: 12
D: NA
DNA: TGTGCCAGCAGTTCTACTCTCCTCGGGCAGTTCTTC
CDR3: CASSSTLLGQFF

size: many
J: TRBJ2-1
V: TRBV25-1
length: 10
D: NA
DNA: TGTGCCGCAGGGTCTTGGAATAAGTTCTTC
CDR3: CAAGSWNKFF

size: few
J: TRBJ2-2
V: TRBV12-3/TRBV12-4
length: 17
D: TRBD1
DNA: TGTGCCAGCAGTTTTTTTTTAGGACAGGGGGTCTCGGGGGAGCTGTTTTTT
CDR3: CASSFFLGQGVSGELFF

size: many
J: TRBJ1-5
V: TRBV29-1
length: 12
D: NA
DNA: TGCAGCGTTGGGGGTAGCAATCAGCCCCAGCATTTT
CDR3: CSVGGSNQPQHF